The 32 T cell receptor beta chains below come from one sample, sequenced in a study of a mutant IDH1 vaccine in newly diagnosed glioma. Time point described: week 47, end of study. Topical imiquimod accompanied each vaccine dose, which consisted of 300 ug of mutant IDH1 20-mer peptide. The repertoire was sequenced with immunoSEQ multiplex PCR; TCRdb's copy has only in-frame clones and lacks some. The sample contains fewer than 55,000 clones, 65% of which appear only once. Their specific antigens are unknown. The material sequenced was peripheral blood mononuclear cells (PBMCs), taken from a glioma patient whose treatment included an IDH1 peptide vaccine. The receptors come from a man aged 35-49 years with glioma. Some clones in this sample may be carry-over from other donors' samples.

The chain employs TRBV2 and TRBJ1-4; TRBD1 agrees at 7 bases. This CDR3 comprises 15 residues. From germline, CDR1 is SNHLY and CDR2 FYNNEI. V was pared by 7 bases and J by 0 bases, with 5 bases of the junction left unmatched. CDR3 loop: CASTAGTATNEKLFF. CDR3 DNA: TGTGCCAGCACTGCCGGGACAGCAACTAATGAAAAACTGTTTTTT.

V gene TRBV6-1 combines with J gene TRBJ2-3; TRBD2 matches 10 bases. The CDR3 runs to 14 residues. Losses at the gene ends were 8 bases for V and 4 bases for J; bases not matched to a gene: 6. Germline V gives CDR1 MNHNS, CDR2 SASEGT. The CDR3 DNA sequence: TGTGCCAGCGGCAGCGGGGGGGCTGCAGATACGCAGTATTTT. Its protein product is CASGSGGAADTQYF.

The V and J genes are TRBV18 and TRBJ2-4; maybe TRBD2 (6 bases). V shed 3 bases and J shed 6 bases, with 12 bases lying between them. The CDR3 sequence is 14 residues long. Germline-derived CDR1 and CDR2 are KGHSH and LQKENI. CDR3 region: CASSPPGVANIQYF. DNA for the CDR3: TGTGCCAGCTCACCTCCGGGGGTGGCAAACATTCAGTACTTC.

This chain uses TRBV27 with TRBJ2-5; possibly TRBD2 for D (6 bases). Deletions cut 4 bases from V and 4 bases from J, with 13 bases between. The CDR3 totals 14 residues. The germline V gene encodes CDR1 MNHEY and CDR2 SMNVEV (reference sequence). CDR3 protein: CASSSPGLGETQYF. The CDR3 coding sequence is TGTGCCAGCAGTTCGCCGGGACTGGGAGAGACCCAGTACTTC.

The genes are TRBV2 and TRBJ2-5; D is tentatively TRBD1 or TRBD2 (5 bases each). The CDR3 runs 16 residues. V was trimmed by 1 base and J by 5 bases, leaving 17 bases between them. Germline V lookup: CDR1 SNHLY, CDR2 FYNNEI. The CDR3 bases are TGTGCCAGCAGTGAAGGGGGTGGGGGTGCGCGGGAGACCCAGTACTTC. As protein: CASSEGGGGARETQYF.

The gene calls are TRBV14 and TRBJ1-2; D is uncertain. Germline loops: CDR1 SGHDN, CDR2 FVKESK. The germline V and J ends were trimmed by 0 bases and 4 bases, with 12 bases remaining between them. The length of the CDR3 is 15 residues. The CDR3 DNA reads as TGTGCCAGCAGCCAAGATGTGGGGTCCTTCTATGGCTACACCTTC. Its protein is CASSQDVGSFYGYTF.

The chain combines TRBV6-6 with TRBJ1-1; D is possibly TRBD1 (6 bases). Trimming took off 8 bases at V and 7 bases at J, with 23 bases between the two ends. CDR3 length: 15 residues. Germline V CDR1 and CDR2: MNHNY, SVGAGI (reference sequence). This CDR3 reads CASLERTDYQYEAFF. In DNA form, the CDR3 reads TGTGCCAGCCTGGAGCGGACAGACTACCAATATGAAGCTTTCTTT.

This rearrangement joins TRBV7-2 to TRBJ2-2; a weak D match, TRBD2 (7 bases). The CDR3 is 17 residues long. Germline V lookup: CDR1 SGHTA, CDR2 FQGNSA. V lost 6 bases to trimming and J lost 6 bases, with 23 bases between them. DNA for the CDR3: TGTGCCAGCAGTCGGACGGGGGGCAGGGTCGGTGCCGGGGAGCTGTTTTTT. Amino acids: CASSRTGGRVGAGELFF.

The V call is TRBV5-5, the J call TRBJ1-2; D call uncertain. The V and J ends lost 4 bases and 8 bases respectively, with 12 bases between them. The CDR3 has 12 amino acids. The germline gives CDR1 SGHKS, CDR2 YYEKEE (reference sequence). Here the CDR3 reads CASSQVGPGYTF. CDR3 bases: TGTGCCAGCAGCCAAGTCGGACCAGGCTACACCTTC.

This clone was observed at least ten times. V is TRBV19 and J is TRBJ1-5; possible D gene TRBD1, 5 bases. CDR1 and CDR2 from the germline V gene are LNHDA and SQIVND (reference sequence). This CDR3 has 16 residues. Trimming cost V 5 bases and J 4 bases, with 18 bases left between them. The CDR3 loop reads CASSRGTGHQNQPQHF. The CDR3 bases are TGTGCCAGTAGTCGAGGCACCGGACACCAGAATCAGCCCCAGCATTTT.

This chain uses TRBV5-6 with TRBJ1-4; no reliable D call. This CDR3 is built from 13 residues. The V gene lost 1 base and the J gene lost 6 bases, with 7 bases spanning the gap. Germline V gene data show CDR1 as SGHDT and CDR2 as YYEEEE. Here the CDR3 DNA reads TGTGCCAGCAGCTTGTGGGTGGATGAAAAACTGTTTTTT. Encoded protein: CASSLWVDEKLFF.

The gene calls are TRBV5-1 and TRBJ2-5; D is ambiguous. The CDR3 loop spans 14 amino acids. The germline V gene encodes CDR1 SGHRS and CDR2 YFSETQ. Trimming took 4 bases from V and 7 from J, leaving 17 bases between them. CDR3 residues: CASSAGSHPGTQYF. The CDR3 region has the DNA TGCGCCAGCAGCGCCGGCTCACATCCTGGGACCCAGTACTTC.

The genes are TRBV29-1 and TRBJ2-5; a weak D match, TRBD2 (5 bases). V was pared by 4 bases and J by 4 bases, with 10 bases between. The CDR3 consists of 12 residues. CDR1 is SQVTM, CDR2 ANQGSEA, per germline. The CDR3 nucleotides are TGCAGCGTTGTAAACGAGGGAGAGACCCAGTACTTC. Protein: CSVVNEGETQYF.

The chain carries TRBV4-1 and TRBJ1-6; D is undetermined. The CDR3 sequence is 18 residues long. Per the germline V gene, CDR1 is MGHRA and CDR2 is YSYEKL. V lost 1 base to trimming and J lost 3 bases, with 16 bases between them. CDR3 region: CASSQAGTLRSYNSPLHF. DNA for the CDR3: TGCGCCAGCAGCCAAGCGGGTACACTCAGGAGCTATAATTCACCCCTCCACTTT.

The chain joins TRBV4-1 to TRBJ1-5; 8 bases match TRBD1. The CDR3 totals 15 residues. Losses at the gene ends were 1 base for V and 6 bases for J; bases not matched to a gene: 5. Germline V gene data show CDR1 as MGHRA and CDR2 as YSYEKL. The CDR3 here is CASSQAQGAGQPQHF. In DNA form, the CDR3 reads TGCGCCAGCAGCCAAGCCCAGGGGGCAGGTCAGCCCCAGCATTTT.

The chain joins TRBV5-1 to TRBJ2-5, with 7 bases that match TRBD1. Germline lookup yields CDR1 SGHRS and CDR2 YFSETQ. The length of the CDR3 is 14 residues. Losses at the gene ends were 4 bases for V and 1 base for J; bases not matched to a gene: 4. In nucleotides, the CDR3 is TGCGCCAGCAGCCCGGGACAGTTCCAAGAGACCCAGTACTTC. Translated, it gives CASSPGQFQETQYF. Full variable domain (rest looked up from reference TRBV5-1 and TRBJ2-5): KAGVTQTPRYLIKTRGQQVTLSCSPISGHRSVSWYQQTPGQGLQFLFEYFSETQRNKGNFPGRFSGRQFSNSRSEMNVSTLELGDSALYLCASSPGQFQETQYFGPGTRLLVL.

V gene TRBV7-9 combines with J gene TRBJ1-1; TRBD1 might be the D (5 bases). Trimming cost V 5 bases and J 1 base, with 11 bases left between them. Germline CDR1 is SEHNR and CDR2 is FQNEAQ (reference sequence). There are 14 residues in the CDR3. The CDR3 bases are TGTGCCAGCAGCCTGTTACAGGAGAACACTGAAGCTTTCTTT. Its translation: CASSLLQENTEAFF.

The chain employs TRBV11-2 and TRBJ1-4; unclear D gene. Germline CDR1 reads SGHAT; CDR2 reads FQNNGV. V was cut by 3 bases and J by 4 bases, with 6 bases left in between. The CDR3 is made up of 13 amino acids. CDR3: CASSFSYNEKLFF. The CDR3 nucleotides are TGTGCCAGCAGCTTCTCCTATAATGAAAAACTGTTTTTT.

The V call is TRBV14, the J call TRBJ1-3; TRBD1 matches 9 bases. V trimming: 4 bases; J trimming: 1 base; junction bases outside the gene matches: 5. Germline-derived CDR1 and CDR2 are SGHDN and FVKESK. CDR3 size: 16 residues. The CDR3 DNA reads TGTGCCAGCAGCCTCCTGGGGACAGGGTCTGGAAACACCATATATTTT. Its translation: CASSLLGTGSGNTIYF.

The V and J genes are TRBV5-4 and TRBJ1-1, with 9 bases that match TRBD1. The CDR3 totals 16 residues. With 0 bases clipped from V and 4 bases from J, the junction kept 7 bases outside the gene matches. Germline V gene sequence: CDR1 SGHNT, CDR2 YYREEE (reference sequence). The chain's CDR3 is CASSLAGTGSTTEAFF. The CDR3 DNA reads TGTGCCAGCAGCTTGGCTGGGACAGGGTCTACCACTGAAGCTTTCTTT.

The J gene is TRBJ1-1, the V gene TRBV12-5, with D unresolved. The CDR3 contains 13 residues. Trimming shortened V by 6 bases and J by 1 base, and 9 bases separated the two germline ends. Looked up from germline, CDR1 is LGHNT and CDR2 is FRNRAP. CDR3 sequence reads: CASGLAENTEAFF. In nucleotides, the CDR3 is TGTGCTAGTGGGTTAGCAGAGAACACTGAAGCTTTCTTT.

This sequence joins TRBV19 and TRBJ1-1; TRBD1 matches 10 bases. V lost 8 bases and J lost 4; bases outside the gene matches: 7. This CDR3 is built from 14 residues. Germline V gene lookup returns CDR1 LNHDA and CDR2 SQIVND (reference sequence). CDR3 DNA: TGTGCCAGTTGTGATGACAGGGGGCGCACTGAAGCTTTCTTT. It specifies CASCDDRGRTEAFF.

In this sample, this clone turned up once. V is TRBV2 and J is TRBJ2-7, with D possibly being TRBD2 (5 bases). Trimming took off 6 bases at V and 5 bases at J, with 20 bases between the two ends. CDR1 and CDR2 from the germline V gene are SNHLY and FYNNEI. This CDR3 contains 15 residues. CDR3 bases: TGTGCCAGCAGGGACGGACGGAGGTTTGAGAACGAGCAGTACTTC. It translates to CASRDGRRFENEQYF.

This rearrangement joins TRBV5-1 to TRBJ1-4, with 7 positions matching TRBD1. From germline, CDR1 is SGHRS and CDR2 YFSETQ. The V segment lost 4 bases and the J segment 6 bases; nucleotides outside the gene matches: 9. There are 15 residues in the CDR3. CDR3 loop: CASSVTGDGHEKLFF. In nucleotides, the CDR3 is TGCGCCAGCAGCGTTACAGGGGACGGGCATGAAAAACTGTTTTTT.

This clone showed up just once. V gene TRBV29-1 combines with J gene TRBJ2-7; 9 positions agree with TRBD1. Looked up from germline, CDR1 is SQVTM and CDR2 is ANQGSEA. The CDR3 extends over 13 amino acids. The V segment lost 3 bases and the J segment 6 bases; nucleotides outside the gene matches: 6. The CDR3 bases are TGCAGCGTTGAGGGGGACAGGGAAGGCGAGCAGTACTTC. Amino acids: CSVEGDREGEQYF.

V and J are TRBV6-1 and TRBJ1-6; D may be TRBD1 (5 bases). Per the germline V gene, CDR1 is MNHNS and CDR2 is SASEGT. The CDR3 sequence is 15 residues long. V lost 2 bases, J lost 5 bases, and 10 bases lay in between. This CDR3 reads CASSERGPNNSPLHF. DNA for the CDR3: TGTGCCAGCAGTGAAAGGGGACCAAATAATTCACCCCTCCACTTT.

V and J are TRBV7-9 and TRBJ1-1; the D is unclear. The CDR3 length is 16 residues. Germline CDR1 reads SEHNR; CDR2 reads FQNEAQ (reference sequence). Trimming pared 4 bases from V and 1 base from J, leaving 16 bases between. The CDR3 nucleotides are TGTGCCAGCAGCTCCCACGAGGTCAGCCGGAACACTGAAGCTTTCTTT. As protein: CASSSHEVSRNTEAFF.

The genes are TRBV5-6 and TRBJ1-5, with D possibly matching TRBD1 (5 bases). This CDR3 has 15 residues. Germline V lookup: CDR1 SGHDT, CDR2 YYEEEE. V lost 2 bases, J lost 4 bases, and 13 bases lay in between. CDR3 sequence (DNA): TGTGCCAGCAGCTTTCAACAGGCACCGAATCAGCCCCAGCATTTT. Protein sequence: CASSFQQAPNQPQHF.

The chain is built from TRBV5-1 and TRBJ2-7, with D unresolved. V lost 4 bases and J lost 3, with 11 bases in between. The CDR3 contains 13 residues. The V gene's germline CDR1 is SGHRS and CDR2 YFSETQ. The CDR3 reads CASSEDVDYEQYF. The CDR3 DNA sequence: TGCGCCAGCAGCGAGGACGTCGACTACGAGCAGTACTTC.

The sample holds a few counts of this clone. The CDR3 loop is CAWSVRGGIEAFF. The CDR3 region has the DNA TGTGCCTGGAGTGTAAGGGGAGGAATTGAAGCTTTCTTT. V and J are TRBV30 and TRBJ1-1, with D perhaps matching TRBD1 (5 bases). V was clipped by 0 bases and J by 7 bases, with 12 bases between them. CDR3 length equals 13 residues. Germline V CDR1 and CDR2: GTSNPN, SVGIG (reference sequence).

The chain uses TRBV6-5 and TRBJ2-5; a possible D gene is TRBD2 (6 bases). V was trimmed by 0 bases and J by 5 bases, leaving 16 bases between them. Germline CDR1 MNHEY, CDR2 SVGAGI. The CDR3 runs to 16 residues. The CDR3 DNA sequence: TGTGCCAGCAGTTACTCTACTAGCCAGGGTAGTGAGACCCAGTACTTC. It specifies CASSYSTSQGSETQYF.

CDR3: CASSPQTGGNTEAFF. The CDR3 nucleotides are TGCGCCAGCAGCCCTCAGACAGGGGGCAACACTGAAGCTTTCTTT. The chain joins TRBV5-1 to TRBJ1-1; the match to TRBD1 covers 10 bases. CDR1 is SGHRS and CDR2 is YFSETQ in the germline V gene. J gave up 2 bases and V 4 bases, and 5 bases lay outside the gene matches. This CDR3 comprises 15 residues. The full variable domain, in which reference TRBV5-1 and TRBJ1-1 provide the parts outside the CDR3, is KAGVTQTPRYLIKTRGQQVTLSCSPISGHRSVSWYQQTPGQGLQFLFEYFSETQRNKGNFPGRFSGRQFSNSRSEMNVSTLELGDSALYLCASSPQTGGNTEAFFGQGTRLTVV.